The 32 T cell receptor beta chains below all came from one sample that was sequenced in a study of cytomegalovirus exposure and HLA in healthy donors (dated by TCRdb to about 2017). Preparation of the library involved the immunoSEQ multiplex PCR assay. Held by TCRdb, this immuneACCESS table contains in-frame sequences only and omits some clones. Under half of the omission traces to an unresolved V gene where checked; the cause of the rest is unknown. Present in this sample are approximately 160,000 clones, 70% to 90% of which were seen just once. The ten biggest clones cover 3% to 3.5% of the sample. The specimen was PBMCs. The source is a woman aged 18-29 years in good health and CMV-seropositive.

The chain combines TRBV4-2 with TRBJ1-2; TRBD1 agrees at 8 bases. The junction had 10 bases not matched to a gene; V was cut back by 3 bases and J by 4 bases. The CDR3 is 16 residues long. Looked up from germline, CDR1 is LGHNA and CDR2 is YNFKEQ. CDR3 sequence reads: CASSHSVQGGVYGYTF. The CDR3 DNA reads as TGTGCCAGCAGCCACTCGGTACAGGGGGGCGTCTATGGCTACACCTTC.

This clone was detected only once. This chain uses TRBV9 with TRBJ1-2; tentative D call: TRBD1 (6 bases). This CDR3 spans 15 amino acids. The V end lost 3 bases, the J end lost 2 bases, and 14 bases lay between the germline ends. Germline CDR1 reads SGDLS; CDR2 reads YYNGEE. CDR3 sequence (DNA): TGTGCCAGCAGCGAGGGGGGGCGAGGGAACTATGGCTACACCTTC. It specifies CASSEGGRGNYGYTF.

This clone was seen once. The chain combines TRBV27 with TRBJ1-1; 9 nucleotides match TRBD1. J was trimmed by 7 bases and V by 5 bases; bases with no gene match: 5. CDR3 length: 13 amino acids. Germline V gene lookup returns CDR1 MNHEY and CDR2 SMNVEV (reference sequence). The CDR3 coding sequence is TGTGCCAGCAGTATTAGACAGGGGGATGAAGCTTTCTTT. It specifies CASSIRQGDEAFF.

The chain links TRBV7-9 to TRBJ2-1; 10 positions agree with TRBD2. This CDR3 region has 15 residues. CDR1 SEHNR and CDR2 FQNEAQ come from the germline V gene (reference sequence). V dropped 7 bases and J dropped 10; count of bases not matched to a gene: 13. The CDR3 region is CASISAGGPAKEQFF. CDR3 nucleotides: TGTGCCAGCATTTCAGCGGGAGGGCCCGCAAAGGAGCAGTTCTTC.

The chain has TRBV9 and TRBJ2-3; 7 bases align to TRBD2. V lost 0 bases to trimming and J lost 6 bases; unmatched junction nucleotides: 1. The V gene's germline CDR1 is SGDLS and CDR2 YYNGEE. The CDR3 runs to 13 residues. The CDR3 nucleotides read TGTGCCAGCAGCGTAGCCGGGGGGGATACGCAGTATTTT. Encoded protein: CASSVAGGDTQYF.

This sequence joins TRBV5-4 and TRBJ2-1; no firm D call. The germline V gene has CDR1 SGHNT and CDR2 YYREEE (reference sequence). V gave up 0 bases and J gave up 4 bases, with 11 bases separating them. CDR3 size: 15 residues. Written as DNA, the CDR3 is TGTGCCAGCAGCTTGGGTACAACCGATTACAATGAGCAGTTCTTC. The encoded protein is CASSLGTTDYNEQFF.

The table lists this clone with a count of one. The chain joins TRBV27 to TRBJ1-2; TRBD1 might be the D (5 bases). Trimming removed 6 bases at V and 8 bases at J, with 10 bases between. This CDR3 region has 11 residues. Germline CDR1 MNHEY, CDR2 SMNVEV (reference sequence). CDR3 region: CASSGPGGYTF. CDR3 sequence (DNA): TGTGCCAGCAGCGGACCAGGGGGCTACACCTTC.

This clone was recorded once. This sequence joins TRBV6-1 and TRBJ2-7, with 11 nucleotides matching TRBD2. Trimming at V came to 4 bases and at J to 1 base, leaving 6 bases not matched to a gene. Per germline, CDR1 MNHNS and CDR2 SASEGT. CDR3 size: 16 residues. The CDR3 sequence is CASSVPGLAVSYEQYF. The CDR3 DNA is TGTGCCAGCAGTGTCCCGGGACTAGCGGTATCCTACGAGCAGTACTTC.

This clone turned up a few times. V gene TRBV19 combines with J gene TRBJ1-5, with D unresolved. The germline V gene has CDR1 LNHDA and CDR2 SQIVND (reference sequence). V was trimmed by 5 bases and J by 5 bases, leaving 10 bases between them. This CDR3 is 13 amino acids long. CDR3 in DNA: TGTGCCAGTAGTTTGCACACCTATCAGCCCCAGCATTTT. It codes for CASSLHTYQPQHF. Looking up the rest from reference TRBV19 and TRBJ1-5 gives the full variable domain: DGGITQSPKYLFRKEGQNVTLSCEQNLNHDAMYWYRQDPGQGLRLIYYSQIVNDFQKGDIAEGYSVSREKKESFPLTVTSAQKNPTAFYLCASSLHTYQPQHFGDGTRLSIL.

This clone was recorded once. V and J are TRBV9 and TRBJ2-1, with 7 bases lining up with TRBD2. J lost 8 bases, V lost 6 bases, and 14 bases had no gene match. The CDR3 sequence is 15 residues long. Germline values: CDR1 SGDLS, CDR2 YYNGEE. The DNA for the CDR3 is TGTGCCAGCAACGACTTTGGACTAGTTGGGGATGAGCAGTTCTTC. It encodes CASNDFGLVGDEQFF.

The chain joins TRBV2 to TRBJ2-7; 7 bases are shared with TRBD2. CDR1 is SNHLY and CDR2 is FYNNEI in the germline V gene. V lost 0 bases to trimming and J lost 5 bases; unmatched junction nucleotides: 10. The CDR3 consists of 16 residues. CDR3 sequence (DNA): TGTGCCAGCAGTGAAGCGAATACTAGCGACGGGGACGAGCAGTACTTC. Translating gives CASSEANTSDGDEQYF.

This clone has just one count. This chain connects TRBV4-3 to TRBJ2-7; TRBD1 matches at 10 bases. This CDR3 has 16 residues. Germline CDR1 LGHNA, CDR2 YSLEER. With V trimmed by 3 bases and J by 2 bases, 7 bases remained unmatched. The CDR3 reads CASSQDSGTGAYEQYF. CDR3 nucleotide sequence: TGCGCCAGCAGCCAGGATTCCGGGACAGGGGCCTACGAGCAGTACTTC.

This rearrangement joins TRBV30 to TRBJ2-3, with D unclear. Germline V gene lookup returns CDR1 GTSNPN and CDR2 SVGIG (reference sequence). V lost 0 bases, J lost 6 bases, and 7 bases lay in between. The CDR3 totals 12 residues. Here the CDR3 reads CAWSVIRDTQYF. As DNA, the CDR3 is TGTGCCTGGAGTGTAATCCGGGATACGCAGTATTTT. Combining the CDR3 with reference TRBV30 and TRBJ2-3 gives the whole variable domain SQTIHQWPATLVQPVGSPLSLECTVEGTSNPNLYWYRQAAGRGLQLLFYSVGIGQISSEVPQNLSASRPQDRQFILSSKKLLLSDSGFYLCAWSVIRDTQYFGPGTRLTVL.

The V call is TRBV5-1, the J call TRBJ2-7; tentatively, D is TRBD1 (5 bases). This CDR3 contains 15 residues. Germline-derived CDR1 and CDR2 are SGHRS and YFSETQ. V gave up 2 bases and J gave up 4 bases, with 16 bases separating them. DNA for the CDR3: TGCGCCAGCAGCTTTTCCTCCAGGGTGGATTACGAGCAGTACTTC. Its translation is CASSFSSRVDYEQYF. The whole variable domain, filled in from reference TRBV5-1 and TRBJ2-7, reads KAGVTQTPRYLIKTRGQQVTLSCSPISGHRSVSWYQQTPGQGLQFLFEYFSETQRNKGNFPGRFSGRQFSNSRSEMNVSTLELGDSALYLCASSFSSRVDYEQYFGPGTRLTVT.

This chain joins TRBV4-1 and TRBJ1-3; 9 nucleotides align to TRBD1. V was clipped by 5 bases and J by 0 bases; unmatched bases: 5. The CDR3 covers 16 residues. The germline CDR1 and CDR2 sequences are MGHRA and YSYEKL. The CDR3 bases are TGCGCCAGCAGCTTCCGACAGGGGGTCTCTGGAAACACCATATATTTT. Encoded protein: CASSFRQGVSGNTIYF.

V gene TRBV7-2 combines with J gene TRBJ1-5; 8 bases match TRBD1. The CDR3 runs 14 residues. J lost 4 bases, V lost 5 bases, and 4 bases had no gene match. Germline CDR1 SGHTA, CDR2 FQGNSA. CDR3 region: CASSLQGGNQPQHF. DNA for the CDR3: TGTGCCAGCAGCCTACAGGGGGGGAATCAGCCCCAGCATTTT.

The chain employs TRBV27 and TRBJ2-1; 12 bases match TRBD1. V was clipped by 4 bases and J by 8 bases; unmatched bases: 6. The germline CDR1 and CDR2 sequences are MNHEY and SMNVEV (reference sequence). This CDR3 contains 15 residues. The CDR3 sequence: CASSSLGQGAHEQFF. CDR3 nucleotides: TGTGCCAGCAGTTCCCTGGGACAGGGGGCGCATGAGCAGTTCTTC.

CDR3 DNA sequence: TGTGCCAGCAGCTTATGGTTCGGGGAAAATGAGCAGTTCTTC. It encodes CASSLWFGENEQFF. The V call is TRBV11-2, the J call TRBJ2-1; tentatively, D is TRBD2 (5 bases). The ends were cut back, 2 bases at V and 7 bases at J, with 12 bases in the middle. The length of the CDR3 is 14 residues. The germline V gene has CDR1 SGHAT and CDR2 FQNNGV.

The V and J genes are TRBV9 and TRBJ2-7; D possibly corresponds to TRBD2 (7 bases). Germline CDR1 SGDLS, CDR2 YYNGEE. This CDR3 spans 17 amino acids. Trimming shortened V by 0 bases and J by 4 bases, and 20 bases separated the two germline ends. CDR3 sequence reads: CASSVGRGPAGDYEQYF. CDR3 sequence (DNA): TGTGCCAGCAGCGTAGGCCGGGGGCCTGCGGGGGATTACGAGCAGTACTTC.

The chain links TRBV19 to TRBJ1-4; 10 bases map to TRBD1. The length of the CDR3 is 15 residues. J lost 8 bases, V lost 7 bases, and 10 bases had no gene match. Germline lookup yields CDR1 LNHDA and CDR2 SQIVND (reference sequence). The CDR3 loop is CASTLAGQGREKLFF. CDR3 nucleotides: TGTGCCAGTACCCTAGCGGGACAGGGGAGGGAAAAACTGTTTTTT.

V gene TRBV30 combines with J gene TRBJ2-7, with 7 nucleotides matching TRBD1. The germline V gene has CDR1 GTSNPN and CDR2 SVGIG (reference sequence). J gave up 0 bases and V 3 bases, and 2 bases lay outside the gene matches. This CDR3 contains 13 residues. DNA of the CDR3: TGTGCCTGGAGGGGACAGAGCTCCTACGAGCAGTACTTC. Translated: CAWRGQSSYEQYF.

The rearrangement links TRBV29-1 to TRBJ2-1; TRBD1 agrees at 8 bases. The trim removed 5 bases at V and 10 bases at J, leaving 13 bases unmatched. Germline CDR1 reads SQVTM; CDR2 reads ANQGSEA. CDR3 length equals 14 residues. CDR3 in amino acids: CSVRQTMDRAEQFF. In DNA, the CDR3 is TGCAGCGTTCGACAAACAATGGACAGGGCCGAGCAGTTCTTC.

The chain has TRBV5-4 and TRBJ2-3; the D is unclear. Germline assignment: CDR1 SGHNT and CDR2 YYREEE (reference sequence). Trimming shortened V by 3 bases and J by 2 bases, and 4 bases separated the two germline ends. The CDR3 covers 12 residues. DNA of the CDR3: TGTGCCAGCAGCTCTACCACAGATACGCAGTATTTT. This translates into CASSSTTDTQYF.

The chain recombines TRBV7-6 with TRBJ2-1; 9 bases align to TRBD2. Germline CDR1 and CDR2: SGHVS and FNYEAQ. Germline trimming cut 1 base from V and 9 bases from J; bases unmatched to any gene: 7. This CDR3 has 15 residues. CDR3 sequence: CASSLGSGSELEQFF. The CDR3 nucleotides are TGTGCCAGCAGCTTAGGTAGCGGGAGCGAACTTGAGCAGTTCTTC.

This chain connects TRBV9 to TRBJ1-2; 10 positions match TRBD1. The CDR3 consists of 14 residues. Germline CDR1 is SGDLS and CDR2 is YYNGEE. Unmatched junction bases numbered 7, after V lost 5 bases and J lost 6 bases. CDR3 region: CASSETGGGNGYTF. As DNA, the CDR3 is TGTGCCAGCAGTGAGACAGGGGGCGGGAATGGCTACACCTTC.

CDR3 in DNA: TGTGCCAGTAATCAGGGTAACTATGGCTACACCTTC. Amino acids: CASNQGNYGYTF. The chain is built from TRBV19 and TRBJ1-2; D possibly corresponds to TRBD1 (5 bases). CDR1 and CDR2 from the germline V gene are LNHDA and SQIVND (reference sequence). V was cut by 7 bases and J by 1 base, with 7 bases left in between. There are 12 residues in the CDR3.

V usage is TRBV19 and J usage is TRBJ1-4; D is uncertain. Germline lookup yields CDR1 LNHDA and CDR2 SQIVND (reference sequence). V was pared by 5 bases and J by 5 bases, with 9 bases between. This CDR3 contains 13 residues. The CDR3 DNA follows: TGTGCCAGTAGTGGCGCAGGCAATGAAAAACTGTTTTTT. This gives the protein CASSGAGNEKLFF.

The DNA for the CDR3 is TGTGCCAGCAGCTTAATGGGCCTCCTAGCGGGCCAAACTTACGAGCAGTACTTC. Its protein is CASSLMGLLAGQTYEQYF. The chain recombines TRBV7-2 with TRBJ2-7; 8 positions agree with TRBD2. After removal of 2 bases from V and 4 bases from J, the junction contained 16 bases not matched to a gene. Germline lookup yields CDR1 SGHTA and CDR2 FQGNSA. The CDR3 runs to 18 residues.

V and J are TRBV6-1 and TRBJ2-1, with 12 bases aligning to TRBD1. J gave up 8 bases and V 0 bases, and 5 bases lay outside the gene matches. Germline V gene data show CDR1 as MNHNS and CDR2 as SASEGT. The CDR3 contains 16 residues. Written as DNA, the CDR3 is TGTGCCAGCAGTGAAGCCCCCGGGACAGGGGGCGATGAGCAGTTCTTC. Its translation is CASSEAPGTGGDEQFF.

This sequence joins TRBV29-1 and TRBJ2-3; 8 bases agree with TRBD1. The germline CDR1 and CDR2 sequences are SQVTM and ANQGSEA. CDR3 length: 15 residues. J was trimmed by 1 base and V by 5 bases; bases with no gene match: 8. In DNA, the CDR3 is TGCAGCGTTACAGATCCCAGGGGGCGCACAGATACGCAGTATTTT. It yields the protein CSVTDPRGRTDTQYF.

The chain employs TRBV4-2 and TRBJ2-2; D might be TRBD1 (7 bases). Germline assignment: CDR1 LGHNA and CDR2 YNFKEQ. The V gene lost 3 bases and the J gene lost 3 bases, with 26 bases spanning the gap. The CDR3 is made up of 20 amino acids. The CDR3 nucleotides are TGTGCCAGCAGCCACCGTCAAAAGAACCGCGGGGACAGTCACACCGGGGAGCTGTTTTTT. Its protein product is CASSHRQKNRGDSHTGELFF.

The CDR3 nucleotides are TGTGCCAGCAGCTTAGGGACAGGGACCAATCAGCCCCAGCATTTT. Translating gives CASSLGTGTNQPQHF. The rearrangement links TRBV7-2 to TRBJ1-5; 8 nucleotides agree with TRBD1. The CDR3 runs 15 residues. Per the germline V gene, CDR1 is SGHTA and CDR2 is FQGNSA. The V gene end was trimmed by 1 base and the J gene end by 3 bases; junction bases not matched to a gene: 2.